These 13 T cell receptor beta chains were all obtained from the same sample, sequenced in a study of cytomegalovirus exposure and HLA in healthy donors. The PCR was carried out with 60 Vbeta primers and 13 Jbeta primers. TCRdb's table, derived via immunoSEQ multiplex PCR, lists solely in-frame clones and lacks some. Of under 250,000 clones listed, around 81% are singletons. The sequencing sample was made of PBMCs. These receptors were taken from a young man in good health and CMV-seronegative.

V usage is TRBV19 and J usage is TRBJ1-2; no definite D call. Germline CDR1 LNHDA, CDR2 SQIVND (reference sequence). The V end lost 5 bases, the J end lost 1 base, and 8 bases lay between the germline ends. The CDR3 totals 13 residues. The chain's CDR3 is CASSVRINYGYTF. CDR3 coding DNA: TGTGCCAGTAGTGTCAGGATTAACTATGGCTACACCTTC.

The CDR3: CASSQVAPGLADTGELFF. The CDR3 bases are TGCGCCAGCAGCCAAGTGGCCCCTGGGCTAGCGGACACCGGGGAGCTGTTTTTT. The V call is TRBV4-1, the J call TRBJ2-2; TRBD2 matches at 7 bases. Looked up from germline, CDR1 is MGHRA and CDR2 is YSYEKL. The CDR3 sequence is 18 residues long. J was trimmed by 3 bases and V by 1 base; bases with no gene match: 11.

The gene calls are TRBV2 and TRBJ2-1; 13 bases map to TRBD2. The CDR3 sequence is 14 residues long. V lost 11 bases and J lost 8; bases outside the gene matches: 9. Germline CDR1 SNHLY, CDR2 FYNNEI. The CDR3 sequence: CAGPGTSGIYEQFF. CDR3 sequence (DNA): TGTGCCGGCCCCGGGACTAGCGGGATTTATGAGCAGTTCTTC.

In this sample, this clone turned up many times. Other DNA sequences from this sample encode an identical CDR3 as well. The gene calls are TRBV6-4 and TRBJ1-6, with 7 bases identical to TRBD1. V lost 3 bases, J lost 10 bases, and 6 bases stayed unmatched. Germline CDR1 is MRHNA and CDR2 is SNTAGT. This CDR3 region has 14 residues. The CDR3 region is CASSEGQGGSPLHF. CDR3 nucleotides: TGTGCCAGCAGTGAAGGTCAGGGGGGATCACCCCTCCACTTT.

This clone was detected only a few times. The chain carries TRBV14 and TRBJ2-7; a possible D gene is TRBD2 (5 bases). The CDR3 has 14 amino acids. Between the trimmed V and J ends, which lost 1 base and 7 bases, there was a span of 14 bases. The germline V gene encodes CDR1 SGHDN and CDR2 FVKESK. The chain's CDR3 is CASSQVATWGEQYF. The DNA of the CDR3 is TGTGCCAGCAGCCAAGTAGCGACCTGGGGTGAGCAGTACTTC.

The chain's CDR3 is CASSGTGTRLNEQFF. The DNA of the CDR3 is TGTGCCAGCAGCGGAACCGGGACTAGGCTAAACGAGCAGTTCTTC. This chain uses TRBV7-9 with TRBJ2-1; TRBD2 agrees at 8 bases. The CDR3 runs to 15 residues. CDR1 and CDR2 from the germline V gene are SEHNR and FQNEAQ (reference sequence). V was pared by 5 bases and J by 10 bases, with 13 bases of the junction left unmatched.

The CDR3 loop reads CASSLVAREGRADTQYF. The CDR3 bases are TGCGCCAGCAGCTTGGTTGCGCGGGAGGGCCGCGCAGATACGCAGTATTTT. This chain joins TRBV5-1 and TRBJ2-3, with 9 bases matching TRBD2. The CDR3 is 17 residues long. Per germline, CDR1 SGHRS and CDR2 YFSETQ. With V trimmed by 0 bases and J by 4 bases, 9 bases remained unmatched.

This rearrangement joins TRBV7-2 to TRBJ2-3; 7 bases are shared with TRBD1. CDR1 is SGHTA, CDR2 FQGNSA, per germline. V shed 3 bases and J 0 bases; nucleotides not matched to a gene: 3. This CDR3 region has 15 residues. The CDR3 sequence is CASSFDRASTDTQYF. The CDR3 DNA is TGTGCCAGCAGCTTTGACAGGGCAAGCACAGATACGCAGTATTTT.

The V call is TRBV7-3, the J call TRBJ2-1; 10 nucleotides match TRBD2. Trimming took 3 bases from V and 7 from J; bases not matched to a gene: 9. This CDR3 comprises 16 residues. Germline CDR1 and CDR2: SGHTA and FQGTGA. CDR3 protein: CASSFGMTSGFNEQFF. The CDR3 nucleotides read TGTGCCAGCAGCTTTGGGATGACTAGCGGGTTTAATGAGCAGTTCTTC.

The V call is TRBV7-2, the J call TRBJ2-7; 10 nucleotides agree with TRBD2. In germline, CDR1 is SGHTA, CDR2 FQGNSA. The junction had 13 bases not matched to a gene; V was cut back by 6 bases and J by 2 bases. This CDR3 has 17 amino acids. Written as DNA, the CDR3 is TGTGCCAGCAGACCGATAAAGTTAGCGGGAGGACCCTACGAGCAGTACTTC. Translated: CASRPIKLAGGPYEQYF.

This chain connects TRBV7-9 to TRBJ1-4; perhaps TRBD1 as D (6 bases). The V gene's germline CDR1 is SEHNR and CDR2 FQNEAQ (reference sequence). This CDR3 region has 16 residues. V lost 0 bases, J lost 4 bases, and 12 bases lay in between. The CDR3 DNA sequence: TGTGCCAGCAGCTTAGCCGCAGGGGTTAGTAATGAAAAACTGTTTTTT. Encoded protein: CASSLAAGVSNEKLFF. Drawing the rest from reference TRBV7-9 and TRBJ1-4, the complete variable domain is DTGVSQNPRHKITKRGQNVTFRCDPISEHNRLYWYRQTLGQGPEFLTYFQNEAQLEKSRLLSDRFSAERPKGSFSTLEIQRTEQGDSAMYLCASSLAAGVSNEKLFFGSGTQLSVL.

The gene calls are TRBV2 and TRBJ1-6; the D is unclear. The CDR3 runs to 15 residues. Germline V gene sequence: CDR1 SNHLY, CDR2 FYNNEI. The ends were cut back, 7 bases at V and 0 bases at J, with 10 bases in the middle. The CDR3 is CASKTTSSYNSPLHF. The CDR3 DNA follows: TGTGCCAGCAAAACAACTAGCTCCTATAATTCACCCCTCCACTTT.

The rearrangement uses TRBV6-1 and TRBJ2-1; 11 positions agree with TRBD2. The CDR3 extends over 15 amino acids. Germline CDR1 and CDR2: MNHNS and SASEGT. J gave up 10 bases and V 1 base, and 6 bases lay outside the gene matches. The CDR3 DNA sequence: TGTGCCAGCAGTGAAGTAACTAGCGGGAGTTGGGAGCAGTTCTTC. Amino acid sequence: CASSEVTSGSWEQFF.